This T cell receptor (beta chain) was documented in a study of CD8+CD57+ T cells in acquired aplastic anemia. Study-level background: Isolated CD4+ and CD8+ cells, once sorted, yielded DNA averaging around 2.9 ug.

V was cut by 3 bases and J by 5 bases, with 13 bases left in between. The CDR3 totals 14 residues. Germline lookup yields CDR1 KGHSH and CDR2 LQKENI. The sequenced patients had an expansion of CD8+CD57+ cells seen by flow cytometry. Every patient was diagnosed with severe acquired aplastic anemia. CDR3 and TCR beta VDJ profiling relied on a genomic DNA template. TCRdb fed the reads into MiXCR, producing one record per CDR3 protein. The sample shows about 180,000 distinct CDR3 sequences, roughly 48% of them seen only once. This clonotype was observed a handful of times. This sequence joins TRBV18 and TRBJ1-1; perhaps TRBD1 as D (5 bases). Specimen: sorted CD4+, CD8+, or CD8+CD57+ T cells (not recorded which) from PBMCs. The TCR sequence derives from a human donor with aplastic anemia. The CDR3 DNA reads as TGTGCCAGCTCACCGGGGGGAGATCGGACTGAAGCTTTCTTT. Its protein is CASSPGGDRTEAFF.